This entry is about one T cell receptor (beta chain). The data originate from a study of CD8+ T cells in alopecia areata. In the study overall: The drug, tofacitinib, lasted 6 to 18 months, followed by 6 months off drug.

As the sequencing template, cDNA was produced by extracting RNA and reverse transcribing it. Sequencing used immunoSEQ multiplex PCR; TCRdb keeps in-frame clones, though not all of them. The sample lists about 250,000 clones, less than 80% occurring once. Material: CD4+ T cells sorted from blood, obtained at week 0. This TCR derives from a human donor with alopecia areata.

The CDR3 bases are TGTGCCAGCAGCTCGAGGGAAAATCAGCCCCAGCATTTT. It encodes CASSSRENQPQHF. The gene calls are TRBV5-6 and TRBJ1-5; no reliable D call. The CDR3 covers 13 residues. Germline-derived CDR1 and CDR2 are SGHDT and YYEEEE. V lost 3 bases to trimming and J lost 4 bases, with 8 bases between them.